This is a list of T cell receptor beta chains from one sample in a study of shared clonotypes between healthy human individuals. The table came from immunoSEQ multiplex PCR; TCRdb's copy has only in-frame clones and leaves some out. Of under 1 million clones in the sample, about 96% were seen once. Sequencing was done on a sample of naive CD8+ T cells sorted from blood. These receptor sequences come from a man in his thirties or forties in good health. CDR3s include the opening cysteine and the closing phenylalanine or tryptophan. D genes are given only for firm matches. Clone size appears in some rows only: once, few, many, or a class for an expanded clone.

j_gene | abundance | d_gene | v_gene | CDR3nt | CDR3aa
TRBJ2-1 | . | TRBD2 | TRBV7-8 | TGTGCCAGCAGTCCCCGACTAGCGGGTGTCGAGAATGAGCAGTTCTTC | CASSPRLAGVENEQFF
TRBJ2-7 | . | TRBD2 | TRBV27 | TGTGCCAGCAGTTTGCTAGCGGGATCCTACGAGCAGTACTTC | CASSLLAGSYEQYF
TRBJ2-7 | . | TRBD1 | TRBV27 | TGTGCCAGCAGCAAATTGGGACAGACCTACGAGCAGTACTTC | CASSKLGQTYEQYF
TRBJ2-7 | . | TRBD2 | TRBV4-1 | TGCGCCAGCAGCTCGACTAGCGAGCGGTACGAGCAGTACTTC | CASSSTSERYEQYF
TRBJ2-3 | . | TRBD2 | TRBV29-1 | TGCAGCGTTCTTCCTAGCGGGAGAGTCACAGATACGCAGTATTTT | CSVLPSGRVTDTQYF
TRBJ2-1 | . | . | TRBV7-8 | TGTGCCAGCAGCTTAGGGGCCCTGGGAGTACTGTACAATGAGCAGTTCTTC | CASSLGALGVLYNEQFF
TRBJ2-1 | . | TRBD2 | TRBV7-2 | TGTGCCAGCCTGACTAGCCCCCTTCAGGGTGAGCAGTTCTTC | CASLTSPLQGEQFF
TRBJ2-7 | . | . | TRBV2 | TGTGCCAGCGTAGGCAGGCCTTACGAGCAGTACTTC | CASVGRPYEQYF
TRBJ1-3 | . | . | TRBV9 | TGTGCCAGCAGCGTAGCGGGCGCGGGAAACACCATATATTTT | CASSVAGAGNTIYF
TRBJ2-5 | . | . | TRBV7-6 | TGTGCCAGCAGGTTTGGCGGGCTGGGGGAAGAGACCCAGTACTTC | CASRFGGLGEETQYF
TRBJ2-3 | . | TRBD2 | TRBV12-5 | TGTGCTAGTGGATATGGACTAGCGGGAGTCAAAGATACGCAGTATTTT | CASGYGLAGVKDTQYF
TRBJ1-1 | once | . | TRBV5-1 | TGCGCCAGCAGCCTCGGAGACCGGCAGACAGAAGCTTTCTTT | CASSLGDRQTEAFF
TRBJ1-1 | . | . | TRBV15 | TGTGCCACCAGCCCGGGGGAGGTTGAAGCTTTCTTT | CATSPGEVEAFF
TRBJ1-1 | . | . | TRBV10-3 | TGTGCCATCAGTGAGTCGTCGGGGGTCCCGCTAACTGAAGCTTTCTTT | CAISESSGVPLTEAFF
TRBJ2-7 | . | TRBD2 | TRBV4-1 | TGCGCCAGCAGCCCCTCTAGCGGATCCTACGAGCAGTACTTC | CASSPSSGSYEQYF